Below are 30 T cell receptor beta chains sequenced from a single sample in a study of Graves' ophthalmopathy and Graves' hyperthyroidism. Amplification of TCR beta CDR3 regions used RNA transcripts. RT-PCR with HTBI primers came first, then second-round multiplex PCR. TCRdb called the multiplex PCR reads again in MiXCR, with one record for every CDR3 protein. Found here are 340,000 or so distinct CDR3 sequences, roughly 15% of them singletons; the top ten hold 9% to 15%. The sample consisted of peripheral blood. The receptor set was obtained from an adult man with Graves' ophthalmopathy.

This clonotype was detected a few times. One end of the junction does not line up with germline, which may come from a read error. The V gene is TRBV5-1, the J gene TRBJ1-4, with TRBD1 matching 9 bases. From germline, CDR1 is SGHRS and CDR2 YFSETQ. The CDR3 has 15 residues. CDR3 nucleotides: TGCGCCAGCAGCCTGGATGGGACAGGGAACGAAAAACTGTCTTTT. It is translated as CASSLDGTGNEKLSF.

This clonotype was seen ten or more times. The rearrangement uses TRBV6-5 and TRBJ1-5; 8 nucleotides align to TRBD1. Trimming cost V 6 bases and J 6 bases; bases outside gene matches: 4. The CDR3 is 13 residues long. Germline V gives CDR1 MNHEY, CDR2 SVGAGI. The CDR3 DNA follows: TGTGCCAGCAGCTTGGACAGGGCTCAGCCCCAGCATTTT. Protein: CASSLDRAQPQHF.

Many counts were recorded for this clonotype. The chain uses TRBV6-5 and TRBJ2-2; TRBD2 agrees at 8 bases. The CDR3 contains 15 residues. With V trimmed by 4 bases and J by 9 bases, 10 bases remained unmatched. Germline V CDR1 and CDR2: MNHEY, SVGAGI. This chain's CDR3 is CASSSVGRGDRELFF. For the CDR3, the DNA is TGTGCCAGCAGTTCTGTCGGGAGGGGGGACCGGGAGCTGTTTTTT.

This clonotype was seen repeatedly, ten times or more. A read error may account for a junction end that differs from germline. DNA of the CDR3: TGTGCCAGCAGCCTAGCGGGGGAGACCCAGTACTTC. Amino acid sequence: CASSLAGETQYF. J is TRBJ2-5 and V is TRBV7-2; 9 bases are shared with TRBD2. The CDR3 contains 12 residues. Per the germline V gene, CDR1 is SGHTA and CDR2 is FQGNSA.

This clonotype was counted many times. The chain carries TRBV7-9 and TRBJ1-1, with 8 bases aligning to TRBD1. CDR1 is SEHNR and CDR2 is FQNEAQ in the germline V gene (reference sequence). V was clipped by 3 bases and J by 0 bases; unmatched bases: 3. The CDR3 is 15 residues long. CDR3: CASSFQGAMNTEAFF. The CDR3 coding sequence is TGTGCCAGCAGCTTCCAGGGGGCGATGAACACTGAAGCTTTCTTT.

This clonotype was found many times. A read error may produce the germline difference seen at one junction end. The V call is TRBV20-1, the J call TRBJ1-6; 10 nucleotides line up with TRBD1. Germline V gene data show CDR1 as DFQATT and CDR2 as SNEGSKA (reference sequence). This CDR3 is 10 amino acids long. The DNA for the CDR3 is TGCAGTGCTAGGCGGGACAGGGGAATCTTT. Protein product: CSARRDRGIF.

The CDR3: CASSYSIGLRSPLHF. CDR3 in DNA: TGTGCCAGCAGTTACTCGATAGGCCTCCGTTCACCCCTCCACTTT. J is TRBJ1-6 and V is TRBV6-5; D is unresolved. The CDR3 loop spans 15 amino acids. CDR1 is MNHEY and CDR2 is SVGAGI in the germline V gene. V was trimmed by 0 bases and J by 9 bases, leaving 12 bases between them.

This clonotype was counted many times. The V and J genes are TRBV11-2 and TRBJ2-7; D is uncertain. From germline, CDR1 is SGHAT and CDR2 FQNNGV. V was clipped by 0 bases and J by 9 bases, with 27 bases between them. This CDR3 is built from 18 residues. The CDR3 DNA reads as TGTGCCAGCAGCTTAGATTCCCCGGGCGATTCGTTGCTACGGTGGCAGTACTTC. The encoded protein is CASSLDSPGDSLLRWQYF.

The sample holds many counts of this clonotype. The V gene is TRBV9, the J gene TRBJ2-7, with unresolved D. Trimming cost V 0 bases and J 0 bases, with 10 bases left between them. Germline CDR1 and CDR2: SGDLS and YYNGEE. This CDR3 is 15 amino acids long. The CDR3 loop is CASSVGFLTSYEQYF. In DNA form, the CDR3 reads TGTGCCAGCAGCGTAGGTTTTCTTACCTCCTACGAGCAGTACTTC.

As DNA, the CDR3 is TGTGCCAGCAGTCCCGGGACAGGGCGATTGGAGCAGTACTTC. Encoded protein: CASSPGTGRLEQYF. This chain joins TRBV12-3 or TRBV12-4 and TRBJ2-7; 9 bases map to TRBD1. The CDR3 runs 14 residues. Trimming took 5 bases from V and 7 from J; bases not matched to a gene: 9.

The V gene is TRBV6-5, the J gene TRBJ1-5; maybe TRBD1 (5 bases). The CDR3 covers 13 residues. Germline loops: CDR1 MNHEY, CDR2 SVGAGI. V dropped 4 bases and J dropped 6 bases, with 10 bases sitting between them. Written as DNA, the CDR3 is TGTGCCAGCAGTTGGGGCTCCGGTCAGCCCCAGCATTTT. This gives the protein CASSWGSGQPQHF.

Ten or more counts support this clonotype. The chain couples TRBV10-3 to TRBJ1-2; 7 nucleotides align to TRBD1. CDR1 and CDR2 (germline): ENHRY, SYGVKD. V lost 6 bases, J lost 3 bases, and 7 bases stayed unmatched. The CDR3 is 14 residues long. The CDR3 region is CAISKQGLDYGYTF. The CDR3 coding sequence is TGTGCCATCAGCAAACAGGGGTTAGACTATGGCTACACCTTC.

The CDR3 nucleotides read TGTGCCAGCAGGCCTCGAGGGGAGGGCACTGAAGCTTTCTTT. Its protein is CASRPRGEGTEAFF. The chain couples TRBV7-8 to TRBJ1-1, with a tentative D call TRBD1 (5 bases). This CDR3 is built from 14 residues. The V gene's germline CDR1 is SGHVS and CDR2 FQNEAQ. Trimming removed 6 bases at V and 4 bases at J, with 15 bases between.

This clonotype was observed many times. This may stem from a read error, because a much larger clone lies one nucleotide away. This chain joins TRBV6-2 or TRBV6-3 and TRBJ2-7; D not certain. Looked up from germline, CDR1 is MNHEY and CDR2 is SVGEGT. The CDR3 consists of 13 residues. The CDR3 protein is CASSYLPTLEQCF. CDR3 sequence (DNA): TGTGCCAGCAGTTACCTACCGACGCTCGAGCAGTGCTTC.

The V and J genes are TRBV28 and TRBJ1-1; D unclear. Trimming took off 2 bases at V and 0 bases at J, with 10 bases between the two ends. Germline lookup yields CDR1 MDHEN and CDR2 SYDVKM. This CDR3 is 15 amino acids long. The CDR3 is CASSLSGRMNTEAFF. CDR3 DNA: TGTGCCAGCAGTTTAAGTGGCCGTATGAACACTGAAGCTTTCTTT.

This clonotype was recorded a few times. The rearrangement uses TRBV6-2 or TRBV6-3 and TRBJ2-7; 12 bases map to TRBD2. With 2 bases clipped from V and 4 bases from J, the junction kept 9 bases outside the gene matches. CDR1 and CDR2 (germline): MNHEY, SVGEGT. This CDR3 region has 17 residues. The CDR3 region has the DNA TGTGCCAGCAGTTACCTAGCGGGAGGGCCCAGGGAGTACGAGCAGTACTTC. Amino acids: CASSYLAGGPREYEQYF.

The rearrangement uses TRBV6-2 or TRBV6-3 and TRBJ2-7; D gene unclear. V lost 3 bases to trimming and J lost 3 bases, with 12 bases between them. Germline lookup yields CDR1 MNHEY and CDR2 SVGEGT. CDR3 size: 14 residues. CDR3 amino acids: CASSYAVEVYEQYF. The CDR3 region has the DNA TGTGCCAGCAGTTATGCAGTAGAGGTCTACGAGCAGTACTTC.

This clonotype occurred many times. The chain couples TRBV18 to TRBJ1-1, with D uncertain. Germline V lookup: CDR1 KGHSH, CDR2 LQKENI. V lost 2 bases to trimming and J lost 8 bases, with 9 bases between them. The CDR3 length is 12 residues. CDR3 DNA sequence: TGTGCCAGCTCACCAGGGTCCACCGAAGCTTTCTTT. Its translation is CASSPGSTEAFF.

The chain links TRBV11-2 to TRBJ2-7, with D maybe TRBD2 (6 bases). Germline V gives CDR1 SGHAT, CDR2 FQNNGV. Trimming took off 6 bases at V and 3 bases at J, with 24 bases between the two ends. The CDR3 contains 17 residues. In nucleotides, the CDR3 is TGTGCCAGCAGTTTATATCGCCGGTCGGGGGTTCACTACGAGCAGTACTTC. This sequence encodes CASSLYRRSGVHYEQYF.

This clonotype has ten or more counts. The J gene is TRBJ1-1, the V gene TRBV18, with D hard to call. Germline CDR1 KGHSH, CDR2 LQKENI. Deletions cut 1 base from V and 4 bases from J, with 13 bases between. This CDR3 spans 15 amino acids. For the CDR3, the DNA is TGTGCCAGCTCACCACGTGACTCTTCGGCCACTGAAGCTTTCTTT. Protein product: CASSPRDSSATEAFF. The complete variable domain, with remaining parts taken from reference TRBV18 and TRBJ1-1, reads NAGVMQNPRHLVRRRGQEARLRCSPMKGHSHVYWYRQLPEEGLKFMVYLQKENIIDESGMPKERFSAEFPKEGPSILRIQQVVRGDSAAYFCASSPRDSSATEAFFGQGTRLTVV.

This clonotype was found many times. The CDR3 is CASSFSSGYYSNQPQHF. DNA of the CDR3: TGCGCCAGCAGCTTTTCCTCAGGGTACTATAGCAATCAGCCCCAGCATTTT. The J gene is TRBJ1-5, the V gene TRBV5-1, with a possible D match to TRBD1 (5 bases). With 2 bases removed from V and 0 bases from J, the gap between germline ends came to 15 bases. CDR3 length: 17 amino acids. From germline, CDR1 is SGHRS and CDR2 YFSETQ.

This clonotype was recorded at least ten times. This chain uses TRBV30 with TRBJ2-7; possibly TRBD2 for D (6 bases). CDR1 GTSNPN and CDR2 SVGIG come from the germline V gene (reference sequence). V lost 0 bases and J 7 bases, leaving 13 bases between the germline ends. The CDR3 is 13 amino acids. CDR3 coding DNA: TGTGCCTGGAGTGTCGCCGCCCGGGGGGAGCAGTACTTC. Translating it yields CAWSVAARGEQYF.

This clonotype was detected a few times. The rearrangement links TRBV6-2 or TRBV6-3 to TRBJ1-2; D is unclear. Germline-derived CDR1 and CDR2 are MNHEY and SVGEGT. Trimming left V 6 bases short and J 8 bases short, with 13 bases between. The CDR3 sequence is 12 residues long. The CDR3 bases are TGTGCCAGCAGCCGGACTTCGCGCGGCTACACCTTC. Its protein product is CASSRTSRGYTF.

This clonotype was counted ten times or more. This chain joins TRBV6-2 or TRBV6-3 and TRBJ2-7; D remains unclear. V shed 7 bases and J shed 2 bases, with 9 bases lying between them. The length of the CDR3 is 12 residues. CDR1 is MNHEY, CDR2 SVGEGT, per germline. The CDR3 DNA reads TGTGCCAGCACTACTGGGACCTACGAGCAGTACTTC. Protein product: CASTTGTYEQYF.

The table lists this clonotype with many counts. Here the CDR3 DNA reads TGTGCCACCAGCACCGGACAGCAGAACACTGAAGCTTTCTTT. Its translation: CATSTGQQNTEAFF. The gene calls are TRBV15 and TRBJ1-1; perhaps TRBD1 as D (6 bases). The CDR3 is 14 amino acids. Germline V gives CDR1 LNHNV, CDR2 YYDKDF (reference sequence). Trimming stripped 4 bases from V and 1 base from J, with 10 bases between.

This clonotype showed up many times. V is TRBV2 and J is TRBJ1-2; 7 bases match TRBD1. Germline assignment: CDR1 SNHLY and CDR2 FYNNEI. V lost 1 base, J lost 4 bases, and 3 bases stayed unmatched. The CDR3 is made up of 14 amino acids. The CDR3 bases are TGTGCCAGCAGTGAAGAACAGGGGACCTATGGCTACACCTTC. It specifies CASSEEQGTYGYTF.

This clonotype was counted ten times or more. Germline is not matched at one junction end, which may reflect a read error. V gene TRBV20-1 combines with J gene TRBJ1-5; D unclear. This CDR3 is built from 13 residues. Germline V gene sequence: CDR1 DFQATT, CDR2 SNEGSKA (reference sequence). The CDR3 spells CSARGTENQPQHF. In nucleotides, the CDR3 is TGCAGTGCGAGAGGCACAGAGAATCAGCCCCAGCATTTT.

This chain uses TRBV27 with TRBJ1-2; 11 nucleotides align to TRBD1. The V gene's germline CDR1 is MNHEY and CDR2 SMNVEV (reference sequence). V was clipped by 3 bases and J by 2 bases; unmatched bases: 5. The CDR3 has 16 residues. CDR3 loop: CASSFTGTGGNYGYTF. CDR3 bases: TGTGCCAGCAGTTTCACCGGGACAGGGGGGAACTATGGCTACACCTTC.

This clonotype was observed many times. This chain connects TRBV28 to TRBJ1-2; D possibly corresponds to TRBD1 (6 bases). Trimming took off 5 bases at V and 8 bases at J, with 12 bases between the two ends. The CDR3 contains 12 residues. Per the germline V gene, CDR1 is MDHEN and CDR2 is SYDVKM. In DNA, the CDR3 is TGTGCCAGCAGTCTCAGGGGTCAAGGCTACACCTTC. The encoded protein is CASSLRGQGYTF.

The rearrangement uses TRBV12-3 or TRBV12-4 and TRBJ2-5; 13 bases are shared with TRBD2. Germline trimming cut 6 bases from V and 5 bases from J; bases unmatched to any gene: 3. CDR3 size: 14 residues. In DNA, the CDR3 is TGTGCCAGCAGCACTAGCGGGGGGGCGGAGACCCAGTACTTC. It yields the protein CASSTSGGAETQYF.